This note documents a single TCR beta chain sequence. Its antigen is currently unknown. TCRdb analysed the RACE reads with MiXCR anew, one entry per CDR3 protein. The table lists tens of thousands of distinct CDR3 sequences, over 9% of them singletons. The time point here: pre-sensitization, week 0. The treatment was: therapeutic diphenylcyclopropenone sensitization with weekly scalp DPC. This sample stems from a study of human T cells and chemical hapten exposure. Background on the study: 2% DPC was applied to about 2 cm by about 2 cm of upper inner arm skin for sensitization. Patients received weekly diphenylcyclopropenone doses to the scalp throughout the approximately 24-week study. Study observations and caveats: Because all patients had alopecia, their immune responses might differ from healthy ones.

Germline trimming cut 2 bases from V and 3 bases from J; bases unmatched to any gene: 2. The CDR3 runs 16 residues. CDR1 is MDHEN, CDR2 SYDVKM, per germline. This specimen was whole blood, taken in connection with sensitization to the hapten diphenylcyclopropenone (DPC). The clonotype comes from a woman aged 40 to 50 with alopecia areata. Some clones in this sample may be carry-over from other donors' samples. The chain recombines TRBV28 with TRBJ1-5, with 12 bases that match TRBD1. The CDR3 region has the DNA TGTGCCAGCAGTTTACTGGGACAGGGGGCCAATCAGCCCCAGCATTTT. This encodes CASSLLGQGANQPQHF.